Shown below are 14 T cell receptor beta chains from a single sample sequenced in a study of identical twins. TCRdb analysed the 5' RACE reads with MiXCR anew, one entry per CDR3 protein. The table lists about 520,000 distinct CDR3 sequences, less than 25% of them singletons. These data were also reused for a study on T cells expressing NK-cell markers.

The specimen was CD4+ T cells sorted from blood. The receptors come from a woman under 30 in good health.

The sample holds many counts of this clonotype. The DNA of the CDR3 is TGTGCCAGCAGCTTGATGGAGAGGGCCTACAATGAGCAGTTCTTC. Its translation: CASSLMERAYNEQFF. This chain joins TRBV5-5 and TRBJ2-1; weak D call: TRBD2 (5 bases). Trimming took off 1 base at V and 2 bases at J, with 10 bases between the two ends. Germline CDR1 is SGHKS and CDR2 is YYEKEE (reference sequence). CDR3 size: 15 residues.

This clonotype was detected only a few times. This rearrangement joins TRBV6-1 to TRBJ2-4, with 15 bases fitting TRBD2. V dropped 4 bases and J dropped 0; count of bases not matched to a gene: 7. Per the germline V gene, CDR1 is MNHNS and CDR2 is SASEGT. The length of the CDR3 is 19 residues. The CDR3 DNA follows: TGTGCCAGCAGTGGGGGACTAGCGGGGGGCCCTGTAGCCAAAAACATTCAGTACTTC. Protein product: CASSGGLAGGPVAKNIQYF.

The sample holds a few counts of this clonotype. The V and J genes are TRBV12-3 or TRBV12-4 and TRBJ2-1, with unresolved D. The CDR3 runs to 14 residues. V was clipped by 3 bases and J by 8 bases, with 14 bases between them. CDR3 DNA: TGTGCCAGCAGTTTTAGTTCAAGGTCGGATGAGCAGTTCTTC. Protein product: CASSFSSRSDEQFF.

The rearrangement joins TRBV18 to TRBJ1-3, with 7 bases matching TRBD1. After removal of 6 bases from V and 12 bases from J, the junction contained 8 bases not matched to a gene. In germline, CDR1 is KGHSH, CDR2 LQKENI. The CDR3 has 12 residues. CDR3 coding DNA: TGTGCCAGCTCCCCCGACAGGGAAATCATATATTTT. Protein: CASSPDREIIYF.

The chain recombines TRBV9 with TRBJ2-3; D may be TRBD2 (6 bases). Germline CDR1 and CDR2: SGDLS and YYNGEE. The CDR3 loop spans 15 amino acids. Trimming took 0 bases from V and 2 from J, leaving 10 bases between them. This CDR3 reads CASSVVGTDTDTQYF. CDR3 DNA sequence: TGTGCCAGCAGCGTAGTCGGGACTGACACAGATACGCAGTATTTT.

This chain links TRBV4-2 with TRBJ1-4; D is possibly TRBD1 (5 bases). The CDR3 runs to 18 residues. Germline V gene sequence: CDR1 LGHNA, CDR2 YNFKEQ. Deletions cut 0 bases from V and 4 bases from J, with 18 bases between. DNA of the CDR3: TGTGCCAGCAGCCAAGACTGGACGATTCATCAGGGTAATGAAAAACTGTTTTTT. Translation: CASSQDWTIHQGNEKLFF.

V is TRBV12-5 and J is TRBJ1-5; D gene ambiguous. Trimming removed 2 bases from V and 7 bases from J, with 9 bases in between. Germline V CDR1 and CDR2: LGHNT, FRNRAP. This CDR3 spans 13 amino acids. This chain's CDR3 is CASGLQPPQPQHF. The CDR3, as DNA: TGTGCTAGTGGTTTGCAACCTCCACAGCCCCAGCATTTT.

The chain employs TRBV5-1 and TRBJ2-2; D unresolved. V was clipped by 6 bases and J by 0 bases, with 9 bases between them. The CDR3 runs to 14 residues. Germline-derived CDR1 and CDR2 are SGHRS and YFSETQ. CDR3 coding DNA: TGCGCCAGCATGTCGGACCCGAACACCGGGGAGCTGTTTTTT. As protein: CASMSDPNTGELFF. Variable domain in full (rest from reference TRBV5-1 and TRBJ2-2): KAGVTQTPRYLIKTRGQQVTLSCSPISGHRSVSWYQQTPGQGLQFLFEYFSETQRNKGNFPGRFSGRQFSNSRSEMNVSTLELGDSALYLCASMSDPNTGELFFGEGSRLTVL.

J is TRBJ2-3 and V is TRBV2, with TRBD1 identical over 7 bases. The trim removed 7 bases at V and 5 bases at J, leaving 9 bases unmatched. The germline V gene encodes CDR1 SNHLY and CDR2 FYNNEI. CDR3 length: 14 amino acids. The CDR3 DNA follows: TGTGCCAGCACTCAAGGGACAGAGCTAGATACGCAGTATTTT. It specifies CASTQGTELDTQYF.

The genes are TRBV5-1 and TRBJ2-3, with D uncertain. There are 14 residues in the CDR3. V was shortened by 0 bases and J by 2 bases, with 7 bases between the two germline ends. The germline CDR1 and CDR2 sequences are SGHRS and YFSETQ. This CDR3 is CASSLDQATDTQYF. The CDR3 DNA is TGCGCCAGCAGCTTGGATCAGGCCACAGATACGCAGTATTTT. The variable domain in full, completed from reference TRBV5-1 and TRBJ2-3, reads KAGVTQTPRYLIKTRGQQVTLSCSPISGHRSVSWYQQTPGQGLQFLFEYFSETQRNKGNFPGRFSGRQFSNSRSEMNVSTLELGDSALYLCASSLDQATDTQYFGPGTRLTVL.

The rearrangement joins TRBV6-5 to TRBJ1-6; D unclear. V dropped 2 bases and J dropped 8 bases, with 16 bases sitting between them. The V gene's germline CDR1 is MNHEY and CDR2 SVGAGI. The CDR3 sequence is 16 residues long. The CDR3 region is CASSYGLGQFYSPLHF. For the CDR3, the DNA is TGTGCCAGCAGTTACGGGTTGGGTCAGTTCTATTCACCCCTCCACTTT.

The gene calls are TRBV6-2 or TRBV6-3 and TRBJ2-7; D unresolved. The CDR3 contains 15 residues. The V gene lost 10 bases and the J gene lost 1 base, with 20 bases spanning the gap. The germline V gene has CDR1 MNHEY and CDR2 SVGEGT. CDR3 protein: CATTTAIAGSYEQYF. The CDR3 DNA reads TGTGCCACCACGACCGCTATAGCAGGATCCTACGAGCAGTACTTC.

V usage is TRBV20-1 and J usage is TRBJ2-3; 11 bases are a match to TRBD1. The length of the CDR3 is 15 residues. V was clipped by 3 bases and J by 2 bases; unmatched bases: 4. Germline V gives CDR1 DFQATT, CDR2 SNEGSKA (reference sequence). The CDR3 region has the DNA TGCAGTGCTAGCGGACAGGGGGCGGCCACAGATACGCAGTATTTT. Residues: CSASGQGAATDTQYF.

The CDR3, as DNA: TGTGCCAGCAGTGGCGCGCAGTTCACAGATACGCAGTATTTT. This codes for CASSGAQFTDTQYF. The chain joins TRBV2 to TRBJ2-3; D gene uncertain. The length of the CDR3 is 14 residues. In germline, CDR1 is SNHLY, CDR2 FYNNEI. V was trimmed by 4 bases and J by 2 bases, leaving 10 bases between them.